Following are 14 T cell receptor beta chains from one sample sequenced in a study of T-cell memory formation after mild COVID-19. TCRdb independently ran MiXCR on the 5' RACE reads; one entry per CDR3 protein. Here the sample spans about 290,000 distinct CDR3 sequences, 15% being singletons. The specimen was PBMCs or a T cell subset sorted from them (not recorded which). These receptors were obtained from a man between 18 and 35 years old who had mild COVID-19 (a few samples of this study predate the infection). Cell type and time point are not known.

This chain uses TRBV20-1 with TRBJ2-1; D assignment may be TRBD1 or TRBD2 (5 bases each). Trimming took 0 bases from V and 4 from J, leaving 16 bases between them. This CDR3 is built from 16 residues. Germline CDR1 and CDR2: DFQATT and SNEGSKA (reference sequence). The CDR3 here is CSARDIRQGGYNEQFF. DNA of the CDR3: TGCAGTGCTAGAGATATAAGGCAGGGCGGGTACAATGAGCAGTTCTTC.

The chain carries TRBV12-3 or TRBV12-4 and TRBJ2-7, with 13 bases lining up with TRBD2. CDR3 length: 19 amino acids. V lost 2 bases to trimming and J lost 0 bases; unmatched junction nucleotides: 10. The CDR3 nucleotides read TGTGCCAGCAGTTTATCGAGACGGACTAGCGGGGGTAGCTCCTACGAGCAGTACTTC. Protein sequence: CASSLSRRTSGGSSYEQYF.

Only a few counts were recorded for this clonotype. The chain combines TRBV6-5 with TRBJ2-1; TRBD1 matches at 8 bases. The CDR3 runs 16 residues. J gave up 7 bases and V 2 bases, and 10 bases lay outside the gene matches. Germline CDR1 is MNHEY and CDR2 is SVGAGI. The CDR3 loop is CASSYAGGQGINEQFF. CDR3 nucleotide sequence: TGTGCCAGCAGTTACGCTGGAGGACAGGGTATTAATGAGCAGTTCTTC.

This clonotype occurred a few times. The V call is TRBV20-1, the J call TRBJ2-5; tentatively, D is TRBD1 or TRBD2 (5 bases each). With 0 bases removed from V and 1 base from J, the gap between germline ends came to 12 bases. Per the germline V gene, CDR1 is DFQATT and CDR2 is SNEGSKA (reference sequence). This CDR3 contains 15 residues. CDR3 sequence: CSARDGAFSQETQYF. CDR3 DNA sequence: TGCAGTGCTAGAGACGGGGCGTTTAGCCAAGAGACCCAGTACTTC.

The V call is TRBV6-2 or TRBV6-3, the J call TRBJ2-5; 7 positions agree with TRBD2. Germline V gives CDR1 MNHEY, CDR2 SVGEGT. This CDR3 contains 16 residues. Trimming removed 5 bases from V and 5 bases from J; junction bases left unmatched: 14. CDR3 protein: CASSQPVTSPVETQYF. CDR3 coding DNA: TGTGCCAGCAGTCAGCCCGTGACTAGCCCAGTTGAGACCCAGTACTTC.

The V gene is TRBV2, the J gene TRBJ2-5, with D unclear. V was shortened by 5 bases and J by 5 bases, with 9 bases between the two germline ends. This CDR3 has 12 residues. Germline-derived CDR1 and CDR2 are SNHLY and FYNNEI. The CDR3 region is CASSPRTETQYF. DNA of the CDR3: TGTGCCAGCAGTCCTAGAACGGAGACCCAGTACTTC. The variable domain in full, completed from reference TRBV2 and TRBJ2-5, reads EPEVTQTPSHQVTQMGQEVILRCVPISNHLYFYWYRQILGQKVEFLVSFYNNEISEKSEIFDDQFSVERPDGSNFTLKIRSTKLEDSAMYFCASSPRTETQYFGPGTRLLVL.

The chain has TRBV11-2 and TRBJ2-2; the match to TRBD1 covers 12 bases. V gave up 7 bases and J gave up 3 bases; unmatched junction bases: 6. The CDR3 runs to 16 residues. Germline assignment: CDR1 SGHAT and CDR2 FQNNGV. The CDR3: CASNAGQGADTGELFF. As DNA, the CDR3 is TGTGCCAGCAACGCGGGACAGGGGGCGGACACCGGGGAGCTGTTTTTT.

This chain joins TRBV6-6 and TRBJ2-3; 10 bases match TRBD2. V lost 6 bases and J lost 0; bases outside the gene matches: 9. The germline V gene encodes CDR1 MNHNY and CDR2 SVGAGI (reference sequence). The CDR3 is 17 residues long. The CDR3 DNA reads as TGTGCCAGCAGACCCCCTTCTAGCGGGGGTAGCACAGATACGCAGTATTTT. It translates to CASRPPSSGGSTDTQYF.

This clonotype was observed a handful of times. This rearrangement joins TRBV5-6 to TRBJ2-5; D is unclear. The germline gives CDR1 SGHDT, CDR2 YYEEEE. V gave up 2 bases and J gave up 4 bases, with 12 bases separating them. The CDR3 totals 14 residues. CDR3 nucleotide sequence: TGTGCCAGCAGCTTTCGGAAGGTCCGAGAGACCCAGTACTTC. Its protein product is CASSFRKVRETQYF.

This clonotype was observed a few times. The rearrangement joins TRBV5-1 to TRBJ2-1; TRBD2 is a possible D gene (5 bases). The CDR3 length is 14 residues. V dropped 0 bases and J dropped 5 bases, with 9 bases sitting between them. Germline V gives CDR1 SGHRS, CDR2 YFSETQ. CDR3 in amino acids: CASSLEGGDNEQFF. DNA of the CDR3: TGCGCCAGCAGCTTGGAAGGAGGAGACAATGAGCAGTTCTTC.

The J gene is TRBJ1-6, the V gene TRBV4-1; 8 bases map to TRBD1. With V trimmed by 8 bases and J by 13 bases, 16 bases remained unmatched. This CDR3 is built from 15 residues. Per the germline V gene, CDR1 is MGHRA and CDR2 is YSYEKL. CDR3 in DNA: TGCGCCAGCCGACTACTGGACAGGGAGAATAGGCCCCTCCACTTT. Residues: CASRLLDRENRPLHF.

This clonotype showed up just a few times. The chain combines TRBV20-1 with TRBJ1-2; D not resolved. Germline CDR1 DFQATT, CDR2 SNEGSKA (reference sequence). With 4 bases removed from V and 4 bases from J, the gap between germline ends came to 13 bases. The CDR3 has 13 amino acids. The CDR3 sequence: CSAKASSIYGYTF. CDR3 in DNA: TGCAGTGCTAAGGCTTCGTCTATCTATGGCTACACCTTC.

This clonotype has more than one count but fewer than ten. The chain uses TRBV4-1 and TRBJ1-5, with D perhaps matching TRBD1 (6 bases). Between the trimmed V and J ends, which lost 3 bases and 5 bases, there was a span of 14 bases. Germline V lookup: CDR1 MGHRA, CDR2 YSYEKL. This CDR3 contains 15 residues. The CDR3 DNA reads as TGCGCCAGCAGCCATCCCGGGACACGGTATCAGCCCCAGCATTTT. Amino acid sequence: CASSHPGTRYQPQHF.

This clonotype was observed at least ten times. The chain is built from TRBV7-2 and TRBJ2-5; D gene ambiguous. The CDR3 spans 13 residues. Germline lookup yields CDR1 SGHTA and CDR2 FQGNSA. Trimming took off 4 bases at V and 2 bases at J, with 8 bases between the two ends. In DNA form, the CDR3 reads TGTGCCAGCAGCTCCCCCCCTCAAGAGACCCAGTACTTC. It yields the protein CASSSPPQETQYF.